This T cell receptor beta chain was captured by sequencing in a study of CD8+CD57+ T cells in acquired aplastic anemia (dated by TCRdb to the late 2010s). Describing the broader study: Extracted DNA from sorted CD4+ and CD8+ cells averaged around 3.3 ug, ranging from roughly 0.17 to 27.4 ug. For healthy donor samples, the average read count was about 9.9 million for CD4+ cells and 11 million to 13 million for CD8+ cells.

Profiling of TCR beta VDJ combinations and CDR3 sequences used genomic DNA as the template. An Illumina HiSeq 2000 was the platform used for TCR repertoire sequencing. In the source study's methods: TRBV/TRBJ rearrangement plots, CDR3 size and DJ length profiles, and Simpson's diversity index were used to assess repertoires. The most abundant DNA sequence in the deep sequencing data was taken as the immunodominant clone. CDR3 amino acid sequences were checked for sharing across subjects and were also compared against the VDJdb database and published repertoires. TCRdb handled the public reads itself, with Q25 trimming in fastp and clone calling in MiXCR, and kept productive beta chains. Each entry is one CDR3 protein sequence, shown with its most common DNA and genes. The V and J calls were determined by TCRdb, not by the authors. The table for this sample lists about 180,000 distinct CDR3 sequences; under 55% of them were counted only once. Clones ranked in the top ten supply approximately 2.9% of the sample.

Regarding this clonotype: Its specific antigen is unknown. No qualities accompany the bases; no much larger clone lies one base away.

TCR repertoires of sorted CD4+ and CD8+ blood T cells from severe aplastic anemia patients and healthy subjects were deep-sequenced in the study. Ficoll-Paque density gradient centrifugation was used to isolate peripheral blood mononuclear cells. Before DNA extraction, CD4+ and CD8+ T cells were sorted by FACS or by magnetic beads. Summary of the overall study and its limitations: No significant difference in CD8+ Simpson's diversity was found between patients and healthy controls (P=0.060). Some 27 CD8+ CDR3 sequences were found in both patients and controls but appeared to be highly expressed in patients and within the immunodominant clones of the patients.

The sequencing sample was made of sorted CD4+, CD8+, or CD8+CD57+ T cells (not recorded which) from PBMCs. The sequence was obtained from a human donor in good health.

The nucleotide sequence reads as follows: TGTGCCAGCAGCCAAGCAAGCCGGGGCTCTGGAAACACCATATATTTT. Its coded protein is CASSQASRGSGNTIYF. The chain was built from TRBV27 and TRBJ1-3; no confident D gene assignment can be made. At the junction V is shortened by 6 bases and J by 0 bases, with 15 bases in between. CDR1 MNHEY and CDR2 SMNVEV are derived from the germline V gene (reference sequence). The CDR3 goes from the cysteine to the phenylalanine over 16 residues. The only DNA kept is the CDR3, 48 bases in frame from the first base.